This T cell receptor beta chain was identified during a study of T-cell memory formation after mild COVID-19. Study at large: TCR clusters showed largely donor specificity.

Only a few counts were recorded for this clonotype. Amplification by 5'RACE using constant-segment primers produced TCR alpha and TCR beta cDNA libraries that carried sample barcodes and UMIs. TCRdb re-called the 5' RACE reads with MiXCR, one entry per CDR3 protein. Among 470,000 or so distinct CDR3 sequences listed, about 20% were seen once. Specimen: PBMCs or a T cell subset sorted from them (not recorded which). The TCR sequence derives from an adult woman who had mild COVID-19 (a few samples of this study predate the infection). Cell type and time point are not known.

Here the CDR3 DNA reads TGTGCCAGCAGTTACCCCGGGACAGGCTACGAGCAGTACTTC. Amino acid sequence: CASSYPGTGYEQYF. V and J are TRBV6-6 and TRBJ2-7; 8 positions agree with TRBD1. CDR3 length: 14 amino acids. Germline CDR1 reads MNHNY; CDR2 reads SVGAGI (reference sequence). V dropped 2 bases and J dropped 3; count of bases not matched to a gene: 3.